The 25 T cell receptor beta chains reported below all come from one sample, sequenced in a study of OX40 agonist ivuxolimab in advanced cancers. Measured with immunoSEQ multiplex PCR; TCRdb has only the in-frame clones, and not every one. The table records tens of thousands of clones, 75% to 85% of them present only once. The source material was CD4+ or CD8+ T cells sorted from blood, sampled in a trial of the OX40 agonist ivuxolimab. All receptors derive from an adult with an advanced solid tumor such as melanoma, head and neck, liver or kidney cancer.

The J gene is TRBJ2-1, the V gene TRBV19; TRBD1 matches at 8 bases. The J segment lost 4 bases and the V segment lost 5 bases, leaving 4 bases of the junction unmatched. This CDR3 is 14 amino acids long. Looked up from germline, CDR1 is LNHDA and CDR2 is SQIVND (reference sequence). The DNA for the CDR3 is TGTGCCAGTAGTCGGGGACAGGCGTACAATGAGCAGTTCTTC. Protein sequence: CASSRGQAYNEQFF.

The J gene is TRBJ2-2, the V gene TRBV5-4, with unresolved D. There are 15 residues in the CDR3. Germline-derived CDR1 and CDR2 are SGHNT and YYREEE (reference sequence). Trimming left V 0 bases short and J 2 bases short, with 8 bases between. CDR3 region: CASSLGFRNTGELFF. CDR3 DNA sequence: TGTGCCAGCAGCTTGGGATTCAGAAACACCGGGGAGCTGTTTTTT.

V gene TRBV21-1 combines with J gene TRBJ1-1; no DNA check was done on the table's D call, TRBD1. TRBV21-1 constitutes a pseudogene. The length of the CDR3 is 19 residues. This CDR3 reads CASSTLRPKPGKMNTEAFF. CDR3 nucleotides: TGTGCCAGCAGCACCCTCAGACCGAAGCCAGGAAAAATGAACACTGAAGCTTTCTTT.

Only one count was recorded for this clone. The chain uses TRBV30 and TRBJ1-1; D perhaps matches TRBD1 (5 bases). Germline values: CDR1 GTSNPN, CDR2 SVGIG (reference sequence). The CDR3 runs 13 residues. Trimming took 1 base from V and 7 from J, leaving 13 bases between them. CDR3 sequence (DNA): TGTGCCTGGAGTGGGGTGGGGGGGGGTGAAGCTTTCTTT. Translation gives CAWSGVGGGEAFF.

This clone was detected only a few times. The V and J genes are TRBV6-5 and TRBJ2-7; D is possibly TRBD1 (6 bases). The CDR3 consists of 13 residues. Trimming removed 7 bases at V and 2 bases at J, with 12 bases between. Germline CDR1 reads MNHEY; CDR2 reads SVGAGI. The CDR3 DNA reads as TGTGCCAGCACGGGTCAGGGGCCCTACGAGCAGTACTTC. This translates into CASTGQGPYEQYF.

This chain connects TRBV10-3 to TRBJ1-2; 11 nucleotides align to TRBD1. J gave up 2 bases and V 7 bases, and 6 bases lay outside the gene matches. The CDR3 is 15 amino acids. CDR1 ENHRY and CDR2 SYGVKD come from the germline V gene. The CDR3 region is CAITRTGGLNYGYTF. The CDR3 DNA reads TGTGCCATCACCCGGACAGGGGGCTTAAACTATGGCTACACCTTC.

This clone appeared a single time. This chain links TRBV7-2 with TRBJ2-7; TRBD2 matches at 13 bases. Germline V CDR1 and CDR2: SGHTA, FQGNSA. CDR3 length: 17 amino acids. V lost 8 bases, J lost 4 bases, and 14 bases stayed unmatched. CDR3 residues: CASQRTSGSSDRYEQYF. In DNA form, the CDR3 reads TGTGCCAGCCAAAGGACTAGCGGGAGCAGTGATAGGTACGAGCAGTACTTC. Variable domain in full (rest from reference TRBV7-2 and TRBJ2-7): GAGVSQSPSNKVTEKGKDVELRCDPISGHTALYWYRQSLGQGLEFLIYFQGNSAPDKSGLPSDRFSAERTGGSVSTLTIQRTQQEDSAVYLCASQRTSGSSDRYEQYFGPGTRLTVT.

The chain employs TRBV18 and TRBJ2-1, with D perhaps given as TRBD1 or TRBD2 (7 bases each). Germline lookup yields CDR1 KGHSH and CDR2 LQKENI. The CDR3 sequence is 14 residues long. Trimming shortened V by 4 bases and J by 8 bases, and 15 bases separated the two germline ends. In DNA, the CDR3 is TGTGCCAGCTCACTAACGACAGGGAGGGATGAGCAGTTCTTC. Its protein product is CASSLTTGRDEQFF.

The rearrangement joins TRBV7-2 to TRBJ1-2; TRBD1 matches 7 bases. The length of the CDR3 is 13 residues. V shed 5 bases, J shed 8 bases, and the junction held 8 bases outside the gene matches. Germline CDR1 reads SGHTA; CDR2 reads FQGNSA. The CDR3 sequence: CASSPQGGLGYTF. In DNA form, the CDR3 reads TGTGCCAGCAGCCCCCAGGGGGGTCTGGGCTACACCTTC.

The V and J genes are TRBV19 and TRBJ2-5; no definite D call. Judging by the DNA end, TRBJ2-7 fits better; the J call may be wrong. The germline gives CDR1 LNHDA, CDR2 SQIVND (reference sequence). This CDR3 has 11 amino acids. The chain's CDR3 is CASSTGYEQYF. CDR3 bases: TGTGCCAGTAGTACGGGCTACGAGCAGTACTTC.

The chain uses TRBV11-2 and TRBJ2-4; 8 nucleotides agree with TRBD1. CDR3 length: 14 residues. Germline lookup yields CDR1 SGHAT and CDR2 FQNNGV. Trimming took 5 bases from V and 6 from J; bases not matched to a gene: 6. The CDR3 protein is CASSNRGQGNIQYF. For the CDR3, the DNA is TGTGCCAGCAGCAACCGCGGACAGGGAAACATTCAGTACTTC. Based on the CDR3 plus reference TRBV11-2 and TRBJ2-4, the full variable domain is EAGVAQSPRYKIIEKRQSVAFWCNPISGHATLYWYQQILGQGPKLLIQFQNNGVVDDSQLPKDRFSAERLKGVDSTLKIQPAKLEDSAVYLCASSNRGQGNIQYFGAGTRLSVL.

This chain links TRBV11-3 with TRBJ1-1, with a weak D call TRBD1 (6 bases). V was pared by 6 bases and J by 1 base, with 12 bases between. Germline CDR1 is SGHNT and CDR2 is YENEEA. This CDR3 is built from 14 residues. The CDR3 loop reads CASSSGVANTEAFF. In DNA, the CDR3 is TGTGCCAGCAGTTCAGGGGTCGCGAACACTGAAGCTTTCTTT.

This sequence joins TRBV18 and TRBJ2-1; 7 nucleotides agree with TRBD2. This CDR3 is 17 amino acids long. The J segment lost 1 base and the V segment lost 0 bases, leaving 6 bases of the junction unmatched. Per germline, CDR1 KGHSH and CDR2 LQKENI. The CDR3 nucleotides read TGTGCCAGCTCACCACCCCTGAGCGGGGCTTCCTACAATGAGCAGTTCTTC. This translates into CASSPPLSGASYNEQFF.

CDR3 sequence: CASSFNDYNEQFF. CDR3 DNA: TGTGCCAGCAGTTTTAATGATTACAATGAGCAGTTCTTC. This chain uses TRBV27 with TRBJ2-1; D uncertain. Trimming shortened V by 3 bases and J by 4 bases, and 7 bases separated the two germline ends. Germline CDR1 reads MNHEY; CDR2 reads SMNVEV (reference sequence). This CDR3 region has 13 residues.

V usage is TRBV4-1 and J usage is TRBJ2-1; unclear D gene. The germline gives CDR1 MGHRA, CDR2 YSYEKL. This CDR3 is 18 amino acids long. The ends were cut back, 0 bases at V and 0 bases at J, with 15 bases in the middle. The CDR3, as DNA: TGCGCCAGCAGCCAAGAGGCGACCGCCGCGGTCTCCTACAATGAGCAGTTCTTC. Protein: CASSQEATAAVSYNEQFF.

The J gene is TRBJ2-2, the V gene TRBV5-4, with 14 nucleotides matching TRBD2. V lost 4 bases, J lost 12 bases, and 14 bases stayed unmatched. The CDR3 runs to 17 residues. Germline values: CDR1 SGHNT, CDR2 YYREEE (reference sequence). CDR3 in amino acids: CASSLPLPGLAGGQLFF. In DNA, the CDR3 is TGTGCCAGCAGCCTACCCCTCCCCGGACTAGCGGGAGGCCAGCTGTTTTTT.

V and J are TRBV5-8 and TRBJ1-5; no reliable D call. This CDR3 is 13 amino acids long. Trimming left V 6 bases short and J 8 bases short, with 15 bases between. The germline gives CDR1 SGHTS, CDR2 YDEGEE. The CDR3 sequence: CASTAYPGEPQHF. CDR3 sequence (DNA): TGTGCCAGCACCGCTTATCCTGGGGAGCCCCAGCATTTT.

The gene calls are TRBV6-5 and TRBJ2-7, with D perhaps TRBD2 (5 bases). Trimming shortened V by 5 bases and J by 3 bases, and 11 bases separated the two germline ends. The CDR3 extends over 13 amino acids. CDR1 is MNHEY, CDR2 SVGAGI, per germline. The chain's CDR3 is CASSNPRGYEQYF. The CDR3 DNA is TGTGCCAGCAGTAACCCCCGGGGCTACGAGCAGTACTTC.

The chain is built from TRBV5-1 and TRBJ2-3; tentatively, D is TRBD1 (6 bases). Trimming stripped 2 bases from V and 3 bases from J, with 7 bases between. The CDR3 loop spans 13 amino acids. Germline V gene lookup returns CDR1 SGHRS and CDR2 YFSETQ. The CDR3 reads CASSLTGTDTQYF. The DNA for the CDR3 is TGCGCCAGCAGCTTAACAGGGACAGATACGCAGTATTTT.

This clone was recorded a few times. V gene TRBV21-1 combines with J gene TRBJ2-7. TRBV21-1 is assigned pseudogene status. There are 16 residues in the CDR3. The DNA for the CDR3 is TGTGCCAGCAGCAATTCAGATTTATCCCCTCCTTACGAGCAGTACGTC. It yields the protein CASSNSDLSPPYEQYV.

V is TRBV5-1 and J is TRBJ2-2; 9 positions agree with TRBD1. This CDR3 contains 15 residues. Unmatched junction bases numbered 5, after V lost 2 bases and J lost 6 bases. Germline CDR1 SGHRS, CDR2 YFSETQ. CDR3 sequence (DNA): TGCGCCAGCAGCTTCCTGACAGGGGGGCCCGGGGAGCTGTTTTTT. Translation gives CASSFLTGGPGELFF.

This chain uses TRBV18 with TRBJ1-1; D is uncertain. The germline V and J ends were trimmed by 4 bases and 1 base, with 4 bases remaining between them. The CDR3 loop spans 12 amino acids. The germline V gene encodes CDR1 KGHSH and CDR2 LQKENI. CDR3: CASSRENTEAFF. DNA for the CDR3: TGTGCCAGCTCACGGGAGAACACTGAAGCTTTCTTT.

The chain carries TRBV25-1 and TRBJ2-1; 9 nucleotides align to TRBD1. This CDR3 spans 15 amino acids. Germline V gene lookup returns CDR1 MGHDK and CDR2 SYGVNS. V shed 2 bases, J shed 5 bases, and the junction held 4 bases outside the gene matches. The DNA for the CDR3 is TGTGCCAGCAGTGAAGCAGGGGACAGGGACAATGAGCAGTTCTTC. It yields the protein CASSEAGDRDNEQFF.

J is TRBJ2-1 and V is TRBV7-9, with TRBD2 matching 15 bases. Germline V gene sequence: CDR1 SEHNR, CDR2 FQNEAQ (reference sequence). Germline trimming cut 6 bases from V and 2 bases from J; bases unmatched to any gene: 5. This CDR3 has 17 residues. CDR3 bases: TGTGCCAGCAGTCCCTGGACTAGCGGGAGGGCCTACAATGAGCAGTTCTTC. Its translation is CASSPWTSGRAYNEQFF.

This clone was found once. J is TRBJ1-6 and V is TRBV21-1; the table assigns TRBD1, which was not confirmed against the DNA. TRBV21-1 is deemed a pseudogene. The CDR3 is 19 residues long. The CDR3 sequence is CASSKWDRENSSYNSPLHF. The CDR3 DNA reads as TGTGCCAGCAGCAAGTGGGACAGAGAAAATAGCTCCTATAATTCACCCCTCCACTTT.